This T cell receptor (beta chain) was identified in a study of cytomegalovirus exposure and HLA in healthy donors. Study conclusions and caveats: Many donors shared some public TCRs, even though most TCR sequences were rare. Subsequent analysis revealed that first-cohort TCR clusters tended to co-occur in the approximately 120 validation repertoires. The classifier reportedly diagnosed cytomegalovirus status with high specificity and sensitivity. Some TCR beta chains (about 180 of them) were listed as cytomegalovirus-associated.

Produced via immunoSEQ multiplex PCR; TCRdb's table is partial and in-frame only. The repertoire holds 120,000 or so clones, approximately 90% seen once, with almost 1.5% in the top ten. Trimming cost V 4 bases and J 4 bases; bases outside gene matches: 5. The CDR3 runs to 14 residues. Per germline, CDR1 SGHRS and CDR2 YFSETQ. Comments on this clone: Its cognate antigen is unknown.

This receptor was obtained from a woman aged 25-40 years in good health and CMV-seropositive. The chain couples TRBV5-1 to TRBJ1-5; TRBD1 agrees at 7 bases. Material: PBMCs. The CDR3 sequence: CASSPGQQNQPQHF. CDR3 nucleotides: TGCGCCAGCAGCCCGGGACAGCAAAATCAGCCCCAGCATTTT. Complete variable domain (other parts from reference TRBV5-1 and TRBJ1-5): KAGVTQTPRYLIKTRGQQVTLSCSPISGHRSVSWYQQTPGQGLQFLFEYFSETQRNKGNFPGRFSGRQFSNSRSEMNVSTLELGDSALYLCASSPGQQNQPQHFGDGTRLSIL.